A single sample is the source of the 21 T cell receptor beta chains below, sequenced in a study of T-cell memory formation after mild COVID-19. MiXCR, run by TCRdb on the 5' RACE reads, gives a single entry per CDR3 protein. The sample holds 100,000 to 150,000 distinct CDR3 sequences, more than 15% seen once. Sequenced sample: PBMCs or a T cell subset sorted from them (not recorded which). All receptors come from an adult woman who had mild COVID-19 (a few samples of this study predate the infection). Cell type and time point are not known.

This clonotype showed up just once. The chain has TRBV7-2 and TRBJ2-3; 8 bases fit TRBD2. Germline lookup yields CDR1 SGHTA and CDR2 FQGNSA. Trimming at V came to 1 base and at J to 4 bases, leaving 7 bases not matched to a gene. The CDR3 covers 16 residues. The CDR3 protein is CASSLVSGGPPDTQYF. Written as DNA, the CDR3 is TGTGCCAGCAGCTTAGTGTCGGGAGGGCCCCCAGATACGCAGTATTTT.

The CDR3, as DNA: TGCGCCAGCAGCTCACGGACTAGCGGCAGCCATGAGCAGTTCTTC. The encoded protein is CASSSRTSGSHEQFF. The chain combines TRBV5-1 with TRBJ2-1; 10 bases fit TRBD2. The CDR3 consists of 15 residues. Germline V CDR1 and CDR2: SGHRS, YFSETQ. With V trimmed by 3 bases and J by 8 bases, 8 bases remained unmatched.

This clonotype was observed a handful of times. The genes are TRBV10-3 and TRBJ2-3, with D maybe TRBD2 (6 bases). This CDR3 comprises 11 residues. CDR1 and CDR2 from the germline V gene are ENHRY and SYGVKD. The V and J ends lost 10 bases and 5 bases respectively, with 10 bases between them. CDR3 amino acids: CATEGGDTQYF. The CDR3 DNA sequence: TGTGCCACCGAGGGAGGAGATACGCAGTATTTT.

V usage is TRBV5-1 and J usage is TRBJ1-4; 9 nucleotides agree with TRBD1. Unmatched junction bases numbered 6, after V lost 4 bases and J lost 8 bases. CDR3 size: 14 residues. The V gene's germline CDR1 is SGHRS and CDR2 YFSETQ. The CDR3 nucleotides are TGCGCCAGCAGCGACGGGACAGGGTTCGAAAAACTGTTTTTT. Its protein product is CASSDGTGFEKLFF.

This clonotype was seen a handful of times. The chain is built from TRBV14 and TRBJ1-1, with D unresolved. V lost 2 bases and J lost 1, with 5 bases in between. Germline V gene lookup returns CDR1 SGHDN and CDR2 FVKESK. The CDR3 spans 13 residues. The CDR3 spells CASSQLSNTEAFF. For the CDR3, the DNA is TGTGCCAGCAGCCAATTGTCGAACACTGAAGCTTTCTTT.

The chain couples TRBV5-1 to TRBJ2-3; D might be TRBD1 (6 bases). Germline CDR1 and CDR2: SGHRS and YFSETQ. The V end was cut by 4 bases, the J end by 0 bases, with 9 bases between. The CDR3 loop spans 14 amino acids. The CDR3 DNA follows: TGCGCCAGCAGCCGCGGACAGAGCACAGATACGCAGTATTTT. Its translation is CASSRGQSTDTQYF.

This CDR3 reads CASSLRASDREPLPLHF. CDR3 DNA: TGTGCCAGCAGTCTGCGGGCTTCGGACAGGGAACCCCTACCCCTCCACTTT. The chain links TRBV12-3 or TRBV12-4 to TRBJ1-6; 8 positions match TRBD1. V lost 5 bases to trimming and J lost 12 bases; unmatched junction nucleotides: 18. The CDR3 is made up of 17 amino acids.

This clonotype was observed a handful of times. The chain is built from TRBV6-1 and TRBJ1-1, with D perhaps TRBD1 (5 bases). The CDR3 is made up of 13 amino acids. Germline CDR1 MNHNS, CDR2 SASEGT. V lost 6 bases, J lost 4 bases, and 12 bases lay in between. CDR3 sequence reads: CASRETRATEAFF. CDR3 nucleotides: TGTGCCAGCAGGGAAACCAGGGCCACTGAAGCTTTCTTT.

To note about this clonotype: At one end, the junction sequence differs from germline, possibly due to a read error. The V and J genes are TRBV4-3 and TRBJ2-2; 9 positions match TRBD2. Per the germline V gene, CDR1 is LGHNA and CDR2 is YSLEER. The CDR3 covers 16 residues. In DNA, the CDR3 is TGCGCCAGCAGCCAAGGGACTAGCGTGAACACCGTGGAGCTGTTTTTT. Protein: CASSQGTSVNTVELFF.

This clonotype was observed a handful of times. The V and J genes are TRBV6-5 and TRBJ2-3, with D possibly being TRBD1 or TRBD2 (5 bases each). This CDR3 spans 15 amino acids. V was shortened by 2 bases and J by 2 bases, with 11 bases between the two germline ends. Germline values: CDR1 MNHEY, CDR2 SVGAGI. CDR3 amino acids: CASSYGTEFTDTQYF. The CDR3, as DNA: TGTGCCAGCAGTTACGGGACGGAGTTCACAGATACGCAGTATTTT.

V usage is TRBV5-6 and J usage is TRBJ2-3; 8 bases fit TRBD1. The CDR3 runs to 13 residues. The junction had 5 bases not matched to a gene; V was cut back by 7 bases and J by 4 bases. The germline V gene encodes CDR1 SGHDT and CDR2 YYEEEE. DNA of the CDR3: TGTGCCAGCGGGGTGACAGGGGCAGATACGCAGTATTTT. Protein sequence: CASGVTGADTQYF. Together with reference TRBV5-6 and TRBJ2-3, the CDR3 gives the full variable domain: DAGVTQSPTHLIKTRGQQVTLRCSPKSGHDTVSWYQQALGQGPQFIFQYYEEEERQRGNFPDRFSGHQFPNYSSELNVNALLLGDSALYLCASGVTGADTQYFGPGTRLTVL.

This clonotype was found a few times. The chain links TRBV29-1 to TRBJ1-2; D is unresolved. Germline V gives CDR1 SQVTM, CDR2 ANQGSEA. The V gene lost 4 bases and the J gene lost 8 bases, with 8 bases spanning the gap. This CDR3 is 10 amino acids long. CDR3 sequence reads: CSVGKEGYTF. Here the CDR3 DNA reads TGCAGCGTTGGGAAGGAGGGCTACACCTTC.

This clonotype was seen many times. CDR3 protein: CASSDPSGGTNTGELFF. The DNA for the CDR3 is TGCGCCAGCAGTGACCCTAGCGGGGGGACCAACACCGGGGAGCTGTTTTTT. The rearrangement joins TRBV10-2 to TRBJ2-2; TRBD2 agrees at 11 bases. V shed 3 bases, J shed 2 bases, and the junction held 5 bases outside the gene matches. Looked up from germline, CDR1 is WSHSY and CDR2 is SAAADI. The CDR3 length is 17 residues.

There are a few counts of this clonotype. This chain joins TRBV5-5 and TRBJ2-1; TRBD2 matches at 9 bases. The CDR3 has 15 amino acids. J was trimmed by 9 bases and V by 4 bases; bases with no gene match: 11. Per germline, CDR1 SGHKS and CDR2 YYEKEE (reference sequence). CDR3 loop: CASSAGTSRSTEQFF. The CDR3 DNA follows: TGTGCCAGCAGCGCCGGGACTAGCCGGTCTACTGAGCAGTTCTTC.

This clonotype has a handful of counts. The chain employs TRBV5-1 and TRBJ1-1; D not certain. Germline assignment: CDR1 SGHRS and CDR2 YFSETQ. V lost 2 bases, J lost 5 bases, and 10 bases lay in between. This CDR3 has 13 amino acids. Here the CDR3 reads CASSFAGRTEAFF. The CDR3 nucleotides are TGCGCCAGCAGCTTCGCAGGACGAACTGAAGCTTTCTTT.

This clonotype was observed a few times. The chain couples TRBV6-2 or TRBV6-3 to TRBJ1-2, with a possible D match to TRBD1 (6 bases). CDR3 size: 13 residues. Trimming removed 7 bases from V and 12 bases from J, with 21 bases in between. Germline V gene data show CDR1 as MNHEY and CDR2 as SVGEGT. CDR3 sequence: CASNKGRGLEHTF. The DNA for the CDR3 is TGTGCCAGCAATAAAGGTCGGGGGCTCGAGCACACCTTC.

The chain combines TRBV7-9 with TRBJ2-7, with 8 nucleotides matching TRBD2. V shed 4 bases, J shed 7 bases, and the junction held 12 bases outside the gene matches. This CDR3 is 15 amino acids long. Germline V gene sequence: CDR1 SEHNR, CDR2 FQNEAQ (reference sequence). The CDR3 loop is CASSYGTGGPGEQYF. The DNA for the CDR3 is TGTGCCAGCAGCTACGGGACGGGAGGGCCGGGGGAGCAGTACTTC.

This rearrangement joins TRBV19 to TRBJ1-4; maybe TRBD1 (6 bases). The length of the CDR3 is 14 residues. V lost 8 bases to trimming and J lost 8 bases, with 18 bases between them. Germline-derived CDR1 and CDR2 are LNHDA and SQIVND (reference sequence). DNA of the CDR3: TGTGCCAGTCGCGGAGGGGGAACGGCCGAAAAACTGTTTTTT. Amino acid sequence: CASRGGGTAEKLFF.

CDR3 amino acids: CAISEGWTSGVSSYNEQFF. The DNA of the CDR3 is TGTGCCATCAGTGAGGGTTGGACTAGCGGGGTTAGCTCCTACAATGAGCAGTTCTTC. The V call is TRBV10-3, the J call TRBJ2-1; 12 positions match TRBD2. CDR1 is ENHRY, CDR2 SYGVKD, per germline. Unmatched junction bases numbered 8, after V lost 2 bases and J lost 0 bases. The CDR3 has 19 residues.

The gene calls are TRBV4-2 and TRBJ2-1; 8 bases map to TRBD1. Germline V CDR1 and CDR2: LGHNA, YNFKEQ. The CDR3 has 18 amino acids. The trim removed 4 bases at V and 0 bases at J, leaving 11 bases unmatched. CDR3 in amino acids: CASSRAQGASRSYNEQFF. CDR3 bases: TGTGCCAGCAGCCGGGCCCAGGGGGCCTCTCGCTCCTACAATGAGCAGTTCTTC.

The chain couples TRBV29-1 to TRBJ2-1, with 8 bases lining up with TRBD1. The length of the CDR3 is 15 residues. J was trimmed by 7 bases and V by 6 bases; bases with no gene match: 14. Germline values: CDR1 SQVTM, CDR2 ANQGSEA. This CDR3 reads CSVDHRGRKENEQFF. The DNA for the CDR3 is TGCAGCGTCGACCACAGGGGGAGGAAAGAGAATGAGCAGTTCTTC.